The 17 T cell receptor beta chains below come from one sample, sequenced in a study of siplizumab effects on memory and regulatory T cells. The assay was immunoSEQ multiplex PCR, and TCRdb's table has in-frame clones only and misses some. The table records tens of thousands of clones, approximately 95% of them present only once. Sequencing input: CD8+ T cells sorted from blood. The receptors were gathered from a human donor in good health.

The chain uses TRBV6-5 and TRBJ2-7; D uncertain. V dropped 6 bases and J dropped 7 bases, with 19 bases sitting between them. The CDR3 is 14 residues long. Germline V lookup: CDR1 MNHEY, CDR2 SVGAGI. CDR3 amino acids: CASRDLLTVDEQYF. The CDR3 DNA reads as TGTGCCAGCAGGGACCTCCTAACGGTGGATGAGCAGTACTTC.

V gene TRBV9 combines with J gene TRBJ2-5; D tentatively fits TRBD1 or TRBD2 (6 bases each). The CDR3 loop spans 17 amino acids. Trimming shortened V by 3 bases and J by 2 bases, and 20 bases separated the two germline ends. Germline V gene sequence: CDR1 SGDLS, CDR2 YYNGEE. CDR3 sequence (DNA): TGTGCCAGCAGCGAAGGAGGGGGATTTACAATACAAGAGACCCAGTACTTC. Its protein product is CASSEGGGFTIQETQYF.

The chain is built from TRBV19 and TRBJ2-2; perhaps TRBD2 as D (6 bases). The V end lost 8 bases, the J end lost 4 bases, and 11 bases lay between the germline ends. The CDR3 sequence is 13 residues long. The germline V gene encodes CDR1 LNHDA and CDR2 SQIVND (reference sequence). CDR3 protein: CASGGTPTGELFF. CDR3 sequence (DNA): TGTGCCAGTGGCGGGACCCCCACCGGGGAGCTGTTTTTT.

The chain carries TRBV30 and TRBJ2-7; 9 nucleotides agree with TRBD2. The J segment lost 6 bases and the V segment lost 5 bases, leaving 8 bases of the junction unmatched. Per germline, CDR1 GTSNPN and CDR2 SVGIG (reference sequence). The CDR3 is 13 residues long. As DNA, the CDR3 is TGTGCCTGGGGCAGTGTTAGCGGGAGCGAGCAGTACTTC. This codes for CAWGSVSGSEQYF.

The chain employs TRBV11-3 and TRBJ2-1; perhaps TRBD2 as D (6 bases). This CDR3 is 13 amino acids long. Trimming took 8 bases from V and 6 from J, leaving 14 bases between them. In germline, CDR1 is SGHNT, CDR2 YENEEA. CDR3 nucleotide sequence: TGTGCCAGCGGGGACTCAACTTTCAATGAGCAGTTCTTC. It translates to CASGDSTFNEQFF.

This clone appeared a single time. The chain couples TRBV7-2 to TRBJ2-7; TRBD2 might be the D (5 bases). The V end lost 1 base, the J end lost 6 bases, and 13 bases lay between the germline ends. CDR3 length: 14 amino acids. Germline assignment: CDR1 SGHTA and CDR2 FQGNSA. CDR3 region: CASSLVTADGEQYF. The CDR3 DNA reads TGTGCCAGCAGCTTAGTAACAGCGGATGGCGAGCAGTACTTC.

The CDR3 sequence is CASRPMTVRRTDTQYF. The CDR3 nucleotides read TGTGCCAGCAGACCTATGACAGTAAGAAGGACAGATACGCAGTATTTT. This chain uses TRBV27 with TRBJ2-3; tentatively, D is TRBD1 (5 bases). The V end was cut by 6 bases, the J end by 3 bases, with 19 bases between. CDR1 is MNHEY, CDR2 SMNVEV, per germline (reference sequence). This CDR3 spans 16 amino acids.

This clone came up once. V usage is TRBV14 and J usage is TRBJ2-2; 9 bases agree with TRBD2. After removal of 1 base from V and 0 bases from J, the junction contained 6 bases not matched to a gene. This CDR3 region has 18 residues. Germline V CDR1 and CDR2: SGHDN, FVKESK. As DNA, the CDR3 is TGTGCCAGCAGCCAAGCGGGGACTAGCCGGGCGAACACCGGGGAGCTGTTTTTT. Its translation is CASSQAGTSRANTGELFF.

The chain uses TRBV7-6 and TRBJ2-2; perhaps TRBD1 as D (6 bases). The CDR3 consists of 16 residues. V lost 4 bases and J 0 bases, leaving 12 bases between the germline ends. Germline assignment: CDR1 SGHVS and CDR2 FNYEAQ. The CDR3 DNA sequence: TGTGCCAGCAGCTCGGGACACCCCGCGAACACCGGGGAGCTGTTTTTT. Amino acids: CASSSGHPANTGELFF.

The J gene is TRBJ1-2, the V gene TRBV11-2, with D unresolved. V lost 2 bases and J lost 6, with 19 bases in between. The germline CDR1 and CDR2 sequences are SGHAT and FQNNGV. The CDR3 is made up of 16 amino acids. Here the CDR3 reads CASSLSSFVGWDGYTF. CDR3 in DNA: TGTGCCAGCAGCTTATCCTCGTTCGTAGGGTGGGATGGCTACACCTTC.

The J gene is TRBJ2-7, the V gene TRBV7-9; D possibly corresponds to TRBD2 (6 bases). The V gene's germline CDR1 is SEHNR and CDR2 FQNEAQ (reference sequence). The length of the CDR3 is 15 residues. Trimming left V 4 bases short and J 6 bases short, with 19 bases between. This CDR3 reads CASSSRGGADGEQYF. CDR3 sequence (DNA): TGTGCCAGCAGCTCTCGTGGCGGGGCAGACGGCGAGCAGTACTTC.

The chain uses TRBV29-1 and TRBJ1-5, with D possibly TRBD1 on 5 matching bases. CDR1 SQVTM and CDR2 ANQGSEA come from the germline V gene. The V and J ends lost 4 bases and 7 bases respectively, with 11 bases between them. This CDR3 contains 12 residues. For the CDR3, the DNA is TGCAGCGTTGGGGGGTACGGACAGCCCCAGCATTTT. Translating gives CSVGGYGQPQHF.

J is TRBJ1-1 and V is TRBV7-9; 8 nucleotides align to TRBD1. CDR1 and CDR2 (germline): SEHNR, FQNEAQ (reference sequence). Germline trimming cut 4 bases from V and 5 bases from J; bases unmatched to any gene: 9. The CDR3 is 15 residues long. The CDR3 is CASSSADRGWTEAFF. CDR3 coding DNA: TGTGCCAGCAGCTCCGCCGACAGGGGATGGACTGAAGCTTTCTTT.

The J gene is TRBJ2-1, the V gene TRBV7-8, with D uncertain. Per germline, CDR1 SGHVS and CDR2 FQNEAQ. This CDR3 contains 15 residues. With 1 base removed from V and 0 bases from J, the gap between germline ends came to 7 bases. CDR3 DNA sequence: TGTGCCAGCAGCTTAGTCTGGTACTCCTACAATGAGCAGTTCTTC. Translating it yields CASSLVWYSYNEQFF. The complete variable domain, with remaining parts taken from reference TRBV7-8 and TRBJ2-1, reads GAGVSQSPRYKVAKRGQDVALRCDPISGHVSLFWYQQALGQGPEFLTYFQNEAQLDKSGLPSDRFFAERPEGSVSTLKIQRTQQEDSAVYLCASSLVWYSYNEQFFGPGTRLTVL.

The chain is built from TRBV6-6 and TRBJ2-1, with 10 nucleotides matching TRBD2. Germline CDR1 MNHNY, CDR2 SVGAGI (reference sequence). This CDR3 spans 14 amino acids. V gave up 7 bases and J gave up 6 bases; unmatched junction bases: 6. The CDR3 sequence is CASTLAGEANEQFF. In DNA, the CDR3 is TGTGCCAGCACCCTAGCGGGAGAGGCCAATGAGCAGTTCTTC.

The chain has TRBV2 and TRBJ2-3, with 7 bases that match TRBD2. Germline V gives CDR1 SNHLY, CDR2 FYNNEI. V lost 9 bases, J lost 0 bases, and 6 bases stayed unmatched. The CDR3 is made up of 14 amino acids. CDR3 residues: CASPPRESTDTQYF. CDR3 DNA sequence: TGTGCCAGTCCCCCGCGGGAGAGCACAGATACGCAGTATTTT.

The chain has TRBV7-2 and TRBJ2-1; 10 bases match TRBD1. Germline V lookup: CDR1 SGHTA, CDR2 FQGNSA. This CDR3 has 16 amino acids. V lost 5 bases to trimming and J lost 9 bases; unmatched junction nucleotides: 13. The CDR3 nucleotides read TGTGCCAGCAGCCCCCGTACGGGACAGGGGTTTGGTGAGCAGTTCTTC. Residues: CASSPRTGQGFGEQFF.